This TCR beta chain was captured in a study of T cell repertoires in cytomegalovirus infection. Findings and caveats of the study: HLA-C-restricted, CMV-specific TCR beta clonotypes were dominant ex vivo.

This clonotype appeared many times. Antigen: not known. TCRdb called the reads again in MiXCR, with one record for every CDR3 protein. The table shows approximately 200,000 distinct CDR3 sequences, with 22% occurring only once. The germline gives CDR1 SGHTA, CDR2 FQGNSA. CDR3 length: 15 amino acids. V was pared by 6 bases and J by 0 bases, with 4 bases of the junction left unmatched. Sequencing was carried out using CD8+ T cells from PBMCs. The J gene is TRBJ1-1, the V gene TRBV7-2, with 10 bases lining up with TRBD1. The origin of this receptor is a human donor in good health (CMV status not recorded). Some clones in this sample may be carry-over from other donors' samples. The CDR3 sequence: CASSYGTGVNTEAFF. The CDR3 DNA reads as TGTGCCAGCAGTTACGGGACAGGGGTGAACACTGAAGCTTTCTTT.